The 14 T cell receptor beta chains below all came from one sample that was sequenced in a study of vaccination and CD4 T cells after COVID-19. Sequencing of cultured CD4+ T cell DNA used the Oncomine TCR Beta short-read assay. TCRdb called the PCR reads again in MiXCR, with one record for every CDR3 protein. The sample has 12,000 or so distinct CDR3 sequences; 45% to 50% are singletons. Documented treatment: 10-day PBMC culture with coronavirus spike peptide pools or control peptides (ViraFEST assay). What these receptors recognize is not known. Material: CD4+ T cells from blood, cultured in vitro. These receptor sequences come from a human donor who had recovered from COVID-19.

V gene TRBV2 combines with J gene TRBJ1-1, with D unresolved. The length of the CDR3 is 13 residues. Trimming pared 4 bases from V and 2 bases from J, leaving 8 bases between. Germline CDR1 is SNHLY and CDR2 is FYNNEI. The CDR3 here is CASSGRTNTEAFF. Written as DNA, the CDR3 is TGTGCCAGCAGTGGGAGAACTAACACTGAAGCTTTCTTT.

There are a few counts of this clonotype. J is TRBJ2-4 and V is TRBV6-2 or TRBV6-3, with a tentative D call TRBD1 (5 bases). Germline-derived CDR1 and CDR2 are MNHEY and SVGEGT. V was shortened by 6 bases and J by 0 bases, with 12 bases between the two germline ends. The length of the CDR3 is 15 residues. The CDR3 reads CASRPETVAKNIQYF. The CDR3 bases are TGTGCCAGCAGACCCGAGACAGTAGCCAAAAACATTCAGTACTTC.

The V and J genes are TRBV7-2 and TRBJ1-6; 11 positions agree with TRBD1. Germline lookup yields CDR1 SGHTA and CDR2 FQGNSA. V trimming: 5 bases; J trimming: 7 bases; junction bases outside the gene matches: 10. CDR3 size: 17 residues. CDR3 in amino acids: CASSPTGTGGGNSPLHF. As DNA, the CDR3 is TGTGCCAGCAGCCCAACGGGGACAGGGGGTGGCAATTCACCCCTCCACTTT.

Only one count was recorded for this clonotype. The chain combines TRBV7-9 with TRBJ2-7; no reliable D call. This CDR3 is built from 13 residues. V gave up 6 bases and J gave up 0 bases, with 9 bases separating them. Per germline, CDR1 SEHNR and CDR2 FQNEAQ (reference sequence). CDR3 protein: CASRDQSSYEQYF. For the CDR3, the DNA is TGTGCCAGCAGGGATCAATCCTCCTACGAGCAGTACTTC.

The J gene is TRBJ2-3, the V gene TRBV7-3; D remains ambiguous. V shed 1 base and J shed 4 bases, with 9 bases lying between them. Germline V CDR1 and CDR2: SGHTA, FQGTGA. The CDR3 sequence is 14 residues long. For the CDR3, the DNA is TGTGCCAGCAGCTTAAAGGGCAGCCCAGATACGCAGTATTTT. Protein product: CASSLKGSPDTQYF.

This clonotype has only one observation. This sequence joins TRBV7-3 and TRBJ2-1; 9 bases line up with TRBD2. V gave up 1 base and J gave up 4 bases; unmatched junction bases: 8. This CDR3 has 17 residues. In germline, CDR1 is SGHTA, CDR2 FQGTGA. Written as DNA, the CDR3 is TGTGCCAGCAGCTTAATCGCGGGGGCGGGAGGGTACAATGAGCAGTTCTTC. Its protein is CASSLIAGAGGYNEQFF.

The rearrangement links TRBV7-2 to TRBJ2-1; 7 positions agree with TRBD2. Germline CDR1 and CDR2: SGHTA and FQGNSA. The length of the CDR3 is 14 residues. Unmatched junction bases numbered 4, after V lost 0 bases and J lost 8 bases. The DNA of the CDR3 is TGTGCCAGCAGCTTAGCGGGAGGGCCTGATGAGCAGTTCTTC. Translated: CASSLAGGPDEQFF. The entire variable domain, with the rest obtained from reference TRBV7-2 and TRBJ2-1, is as follows: GAGVSQSPSNKVTEKGKDVELRCDPISGHTALYWYRQSLGQGLEFLIYFQGNSAPDKSGLPSDRFSAERTGGSVSTLTIQRTQQEDSAVYLCASSLAGGPDEQFFGPGTRLTVL.

The table lists this clonotype with a few counts. The chain has TRBV27 and TRBJ2-3; possibly TRBD1 for D (5 bases). Trimming took off 8 bases at V and 2 bases at J, with 8 bases between the two ends. The CDR3 has 12 residues. Germline assignment: CDR1 MNHEY and CDR2 SMNVEV (reference sequence). The CDR3, as DNA: TGTGCCAGCCACAGGAACACAGATACGCAGTATTTT. Protein: CASHRNTDTQYF.

The CDR3 nucleotides are TGCAGCATTCTGAACAGGGGGAACCACGAGCAGTACTTC. It is translated as CSILNRGNHEQYF. The genes are TRBV29-1 and TRBJ2-7; 8 bases line up with TRBD1. CDR3 length: 13 amino acids. J lost 5 bases, V lost 8 bases, and 11 bases had no gene match. Germline V lookup: CDR1 SQVTM, CDR2 ANQGSEA.

The chain joins TRBV20-1 to TRBJ1-2, with D maybe TRBD1 (5 bases). The V gene lost 5 bases and the J gene lost 4 bases, with 11 bases spanning the gap. The CDR3 has 12 residues. From germline, CDR1 is DFQATT and CDR2 SNEGSKA (reference sequence). CDR3 sequence (DNA): TGCAGTGCTCAAAAGGGACGCTATGGCTACACCTTC. Protein product: CSAQKGRYGYTF.

The rearrangement uses TRBV20-1 and TRBJ2-5, with unresolved D. Germline CDR1 DFQATT, CDR2 SNEGSKA (reference sequence). There are 11 residues in the CDR3. Trimming removed 1 base at V and 5 bases at J, with 5 bases between. This CDR3 reads CSARVGETQYF. Written as DNA, the CDR3 is TGCAGTGCTAGAGTCGGTGAGACCCAGTACTTC.

This rearrangement joins TRBV30 to TRBJ1-6; D is ambiguous. CDR3 length: 15 residues. Germline CDR1 and CDR2: GTSNPN and SVGIG (reference sequence). V was cut by 4 bases and J by 9 bases, with 19 bases left in between. The CDR3, as DNA: TGTGCCTGGACGAACCGGGGAGGAGGGTTTTCACCCCTCCACTTT. This translates into CAWTNRGGGFSPLHF.

The CDR3, as DNA: TGTGCCAGCAGTTTCGGTCACATTCAGTACTTC. Translation gives CASSFGHIQYF. This chain links TRBV12-3 or TRBV12-4 with TRBJ2-4; no clear D. This CDR3 has 11 residues. Trimming removed 3 bases at V and 8 bases at J, with 5 bases between.

The table lists this clonotype with a few counts. The chain has TRBV5-4 and TRBJ2-1; weak D call: TRBD1 (6 bases). Germline lookup yields CDR1 SGHNT and CDR2 YYREEE (reference sequence). V gave up 4 bases and J gave up 5 bases, with 16 bases separating them. CDR3 length: 15 residues. As DNA, the CDR3 is TGTGCCAGCAGCCGGAGTGTTGACAGGAACAATGAGCAGTTCTTC. Translating it yields CASSRSVDRNNEQFF.